This TCR beta chain appears in the sequencing data of a study of response to subunit inactivated influenza vaccine. Germline V gene lookup returns CDR1 SQVTM and CDR2 ANQGSEA. The CDR3 is made up of 15 amino acids. V dropped 6 bases and J dropped 5; count of bases not matched to a gene: 9. TCRdb fed the RT-PCR reads into MiXCR, producing one record per CDR3 protein. This table has more than 250,000 distinct CDR3 sequences, roughly a fifth appearing once. The TCR comes from a man between 50 and 75 years old who received an inactivated influenza vaccine. The genes are TRBV29-1 and TRBJ2-2, with 10 positions matching TRBD1. The sequences come from PBMCs from blood, collected less than 22 months after vaccination. CDR3 nucleotide sequence: TGCAGCGTCCATCCGGGGACAGGGGAAACCGGGGAGCTGTTTTTT. It yields the protein CSVHPGTGETGELFF.